These 13 T cell receptor beta chains were sequenced from one sample in a study of blood T cell repertoires in COVID-19. This table comes from immunoSEQ multiplex PCR, and its TCRdb copy is limited to in-frame clones, with some not included. The sample has some 100,000 clones, roughly 86% seen once. The material sequenced was peripheral blood. Receptors originate from a man aged 45 to 65 with active or convalescent COVID-19.

Only one count was recorded for this clone. This sequence joins TRBV5-1 and TRBJ1-6; TRBD1 agrees at 10 bases. The CDR3 length is 14 residues. Germline V lookup: CDR1 SGHRS, CDR2 YFSETQ. Unmatched junction bases numbered 3, after V lost 3 bases and J lost 9 bases. CDR3 sequence (DNA): TGCGCCAGCAGCTCGGGACAGGGGATTTCACCCCTCCACTTT. Its protein product is CASSSGQGISPLHF.

V usage is TRBV20-1 and J usage is TRBJ1-1; no definite D call. V lost 7 bases, J lost 1 base, and 7 bases lay in between. Germline loops: CDR1 DFQATT, CDR2 SNEGSKA (reference sequence). This CDR3 contains 11 residues. The CDR3 bases are TGCAGTGTGGCCGCGAACACTGAAGCTTTCTTT. Translating gives CSVAANTEAFF.

The chain employs TRBV4-3 and TRBJ2-2; maybe TRBD1 (5 bases). Germline-derived CDR1 and CDR2 are LGHNA and YSLEER. The V end lost 2 bases, the J end lost 0 bases, and 7 bases lay between the germline ends. The CDR3 is 15 residues long. CDR3 protein: CASSQQTANTGELFF. For the CDR3, the DNA is TGCGCCAGCAGCCAACAGACAGCGAACACCGGGGAGCTGTTTTTT.

The J gene is TRBJ2-2, the V gene TRBV5-5, with D possibly TRBD1 on 5 matching bases. The CDR3 runs to 13 residues. V was trimmed by 0 bases and J by 9 bases, leaving 9 bases between them. Looked up from germline, CDR1 is SGHKS and CDR2 is YYEKEE (reference sequence). CDR3 in DNA: TGTGCCAGCAGCTTGGAGGGGCTCTGGGAGCTGTTTTTT. Protein product: CASSLEGLWELFF.

J is TRBJ2-2 and V is TRBV6-4; 8 bases line up with TRBD2. Germline V gene lookup returns CDR1 MRHNA and CDR2 SNTAGT. CDR3 length: 14 amino acids. V shed 4 bases, J shed 6 bases, and the junction held 4 bases outside the gene matches. CDR3 bases: TGTGCCAGCAGTGGGATAGCGGGGTCCGGGGAGCTGTTTTTT. It specifies CASSGIAGSGELFF.

The J gene is TRBJ1-5, the V gene TRBV27; 7 nucleotides agree with TRBD1. This CDR3 region has 17 residues. CDR1 MNHEY and CDR2 SMNVEV come from the germline V gene (reference sequence). With V trimmed by 3 bases and J by 1 base, 9 bases remained unmatched. In nucleotides, the CDR3 is TGTGCCAGCAGTTTCCCCAGGGGGAAAGGGAGCAATCAGCCCCAGCATTTT. It specifies CASSFPRGKGSNQPQHF.

The V and J genes are TRBV20-1 and TRBJ2-2; tentative D call: TRBD2 (5 bases). With 6 bases removed from V and 7 bases from J, the gap between germline ends came to 9 bases. Germline loops: CDR1 DFQATT, CDR2 SNEGSKA (reference sequence). The CDR3 is 11 amino acids. For the CDR3, the DNA is TGCAGTGCGCGGGCGAACGGGGAGCTGTTTTTT. It yields the protein CSARANGELFF.

The V call is TRBV19, the J call TRBJ1-6; TRBD1 agrees at 9 bases. V lost 10 bases and J lost 6; bases outside the gene matches: 7. This CDR3 contains 14 residues. Germline values: CDR1 LNHDA, CDR2 SQIVND (reference sequence). DNA of the CDR3: TGTGCCACCAGTGGGGGACAGGGTAATTCACCCCTCCACTTT. This sequence encodes CATSGGQGNSPLHF.

V usage is TRBV27 and J usage is TRBJ1-1, with 7 bases identical to TRBD1. J lost 6 bases, V lost 2 bases, and 6 bases had no gene match. The CDR3 has 14 amino acids. Per the germline V gene, CDR1 is MNHEY and CDR2 is SMNVEV (reference sequence). This chain's CDR3 is CASSLNDRVAEAFF. CDR3 DNA sequence: TGTGCCAGCAGTTTAAATGACAGGGTCGCTGAAGCTTTCTTT.

The rearrangement links TRBV5-4 to TRBJ2-2, with 10 bases identical to TRBD2. CDR1 and CDR2 from the germline V gene are SGHNT and YYREEE (reference sequence). This CDR3 has 17 residues. V was pared by 4 bases and J by 0 bases, with 6 bases of the junction left unmatched. Written as DNA, the CDR3 is TGTGCCAGCAGCCGTCTAACTAGCGGGACGAACACCGGGGAGCTGTTTTTT. Encoded protein: CASSRLTSGTNTGELFF.

This sequence joins TRBV5-1 and TRBJ1-2, with unresolved D. This CDR3 region has 16 residues. V was shortened by 0 bases and J by 8 bases, with 20 bases between the two germline ends. CDR1 and CDR2 (germline): SGHRS, YFSETQ. The CDR3 coding sequence is TGCGCCAGCAGCTTGGCCTACGGAGATCCGACTTCGGGCTACACCTTC. As protein: CASSLAYGDPTSGYTF.

The gene calls are TRBV7-8 and TRBJ1-4, with 7 bases that match TRBD1. Trimming removed 1 base from V and 7 bases from J; junction bases left unmatched: 6. Germline V lookup: CDR1 SGHVS, CDR2 FQNEAQ. CDR3 size: 15 residues. CDR3 region: CASSLGNRGREKLFF. DNA for the CDR3: TGTGCCAGCAGCTTAGGGAACAGGGGCCGTGAAAAACTGTTTTTT.

The chain recombines TRBV10-1 with TRBJ2-5, with 9 bases that match TRBD2. The CDR3 length is 14 residues. Germline V gives CDR1 WNHNN, CDR2 SYGVQD (reference sequence). V shed 6 bases, J shed 7 bases, and the junction held 9 bases outside the gene matches. The CDR3 sequence: CASSKTSGRGTQYF. The DNA of the CDR3 is TGCGCCAGCAGCAAGACTAGCGGAAGGGGGACCCAGTACTTC.